The clone carrying this TCR beta chain was seen once. What it recognizes is unknown. Clones were read by immunoSEQ multiplex PCR, and TCRdb kept only the in-frame ones, dropping some. Of 140,000 to 150,000 clones listed, roughly 92% are singletons. This entry is derived from a study of T cell responses to AZD1222 COVID-19 vaccine. Looking at the study overall: Pooled in the analysis were second doses at about 4 or about 12 weeks. The study's findings and limits: Spike-specific TCR breadth rose after two AZD1222 doses, and depth rose as well. Regions left unmutated in variants are reportedly the target of nearly half of spike-specific TCRs. At baseline, seropositivity was found in only a handful of AZD1222 recipients.

Germline CDR1 is SEHNR and CDR2 is FQNEAQ (reference sequence). CDR3 size: 16 residues. V gave up 5 bases and J gave up 2 bases, with 18 bases separating them. The clonotype originates from an adult in good health. The material was peripheral blood, obtained on day 0 of AZD1222 vaccination. The chain has TRBV7-9 and TRBJ1-1; D unclear. The CDR3 DNA follows: TGTGCCAGCAGCCCTAGAAGCGGGTTTCCCAACACTGAAGCTTTCTTT. Translated: CASSPRSGFPNTEAFF.